These 32 T cell receptor beta chains came from one sample sequenced in a study of CD8+ T cells in alopecia areata. Treatment: oral pan-JAK inhibitor, 5-10 mg twice daily. Once RNA had been extracted, it was reverse transcribed into cDNA to act as the sequencing template. Profiling relied on immunoSEQ multiplex PCR, and the TCRdb table lists in-frame clones only, not all of them. The profile covers 150,000 to 200,000 clones, with about 60% appearing a single time and 10% to 15% taken by the ten largest. The sample consisted of CD8+ T cells sorted from blood, taken at week 24, from a patient treated with tofacitinib. The receptors were sampled from a human donor with alopecia areata.

This clone was observed a handful of times. The CDR3 sequence is CASSHQGLIDTQYF. For the CDR3, the DNA is TGTGCCAGTAGCCACCAGGGGCTTATAGATACGCAGTATTTT. The rearrangement uses TRBV19 and TRBJ2-3, with a tentative D call TRBD1 (6 bases). This CDR3 comprises 14 residues. CDR1 is LNHDA and CDR2 is SQIVND in the germline V gene (reference sequence). Trimming took 6 bases from V and 5 from J, leaving 15 bases between them.

The J gene is TRBJ2-7, the V gene TRBV29-1; D tentatively reads TRBD1 or TRBD2 (5 bases each). Germline CDR1 reads SQVTM; CDR2 reads ANQGSEA. This CDR3 contains 12 residues. V was shortened by 4 bases and J by 4 bases, with 11 bases between the two germline ends. CDR3 DNA sequence: TGCAGCGTTGGGGAGAGGGGTTACGAGCAGTACTTC. Protein sequence: CSVGERGYEQYF.

This clone was found a few times. V usage is TRBV21-1 and J usage is TRBJ2-1. TRBV21-1 is a documented pseudogene. The CDR3 is made up of 17 amino acids. The CDR3 DNA reads as TGTGCCAGCAGCACCCTGACTGGGCGAGGCTCCTACAATGAGCAGTTCTTC. Its translation is CASSTLTGRGSYNEQFF.

The chain is built from TRBV30 and TRBJ1-2, with 8 bases aligning to TRBD1. Germline V lookup: CDR1 GTSNPN, CDR2 SVGIG (reference sequence). The CDR3 spans 11 residues. The trim removed 5 bases at V and 8 bases at J, leaving 4 bases unmatched. CDR3 residues: CAWQGAQGYTF. CDR3 bases: TGTGCCTGGCAGGGGGCGCAAGGCTACACCTTC.

This chain uses TRBV29-1 with TRBJ2-7; D is possibly TRBD1 (5 bases). The CDR3 totals 11 residues. The germline V and J ends were trimmed by 6 bases and 7 bases, with 13 bases remaining between them. Germline CDR1 and CDR2: SQVTM and ANQGSEA. Here the CDR3 reads CSVPWGGEQYF. The CDR3 nucleotides read TGCAGCGTCCCTTGGGGCGGTGAGCAGTACTTC.

The V and J genes are TRBV29-1 and TRBJ1-1; D call uncertain. The CDR3 is made up of 13 amino acids. CDR1 is SQVTM and CDR2 is ANQGSEA in the germline V gene. V was pared by 0 bases and J by 0 bases, with 5 bases between. CDR3 amino acids: CSVEDQVNTEAFF. The CDR3 DNA follows: TGCAGCGTTGAAGATCAGGTGAACACTGAAGCTTTCTTT.

This chain connects TRBV5-6 to TRBJ1-5, with 7 bases lining up with TRBD1. The V and J ends lost 3 bases and 11 bases, in that order; junction bases with no gene match: 11. The CDR3 totals 14 residues. Germline CDR1 reads SGHDT; CDR2 reads YYEEEE. The CDR3 region is CASSSGTAVGTQHF. CDR3 coding DNA: TGTGCCAGCAGCTCCGGGACAGCGGTCGGCACCCAGCATTTT.

The V call is TRBV5-1, the J call TRBJ1-6; 7 positions match TRBD1. Germline CDR1 reads SGHRS; CDR2 reads YFSETQ. The ends lost 4 bases at V and 6 bases at J; junction bases unmatched: 10. The CDR3 totals 16 residues. The CDR3 protein is CASSETGTEVNSPLHF. The DNA for the CDR3 is TGCGCCAGCAGCGAAACCGGGACAGAAGTTAATTCACCCCTCCACTTT.

The genes are TRBV15 and TRBJ1-1; possible D gene TRBD1, 6 bases. Germline V gene lookup returns CDR1 LNHNV and CDR2 YYDKDF (reference sequence). V gave up 2 bases and J gave up 4 bases, with 17 bases separating them. CDR3 length: 16 residues. CDR3 in DNA: TGTGCCACCAGCAGACCCCCAGGGGAAGGTATCACTGAAGCTTTCTTT. The encoded protein is CATSRPPGEGITEAFF.

V is TRBV7-9 and J is TRBJ2-7; possible D gene TRBD2, 6 bases. Germline V gene sequence: CDR1 SEHNR, CDR2 FQNEAQ (reference sequence). V was clipped by 4 bases and J by 2 bases, with 18 bases between them. The CDR3 spans 16 residues. In DNA, the CDR3 is TGTGCCAGCAGCTCCTCGTCCGGAGGGGTGGCCTACGAGCAGTACTTC. Its translation: CASSSSSGGVAYEQYF.

Written as DNA, the CDR3 is TGTGCCAGCACCGAAGCCCGATTATATGGCTACACCTTC. Its translation: CASTEARLYGYTF. The chain combines TRBV7-9 with TRBJ1-2; D call uncertain. Per the germline V gene, CDR1 is SEHNR and CDR2 is FQNEAQ (reference sequence). CDR3 size: 13 residues. Trimming pared 7 bases from V and 5 bases from J, leaving 14 bases between.

The chain carries TRBV27 and TRBJ2-1, with 9 nucleotides matching TRBD1. The V gene end was trimmed by 3 bases and the J gene end by 3 bases; junction bases not matched to a gene: 6. Germline V gene data show CDR1 as MNHEY and CDR2 as SMNVEV (reference sequence). The length of the CDR3 is 16 residues. CDR3 DNA: TGTGCCAGCAGTTTGGCTACAGGGGGCTACTACAATGAGCAGTTCTTC. Encoded protein: CASSLATGGYYNEQFF.

The chain couples TRBV7-8 to TRBJ2-2; D is possibly TRBD2 (7 bases). The CDR3 length is 16 residues. Between the trimmed V and J ends, which lost 6 bases and 5 bases, there was a span of 19 bases. The germline gives CDR1 SGHVS, CDR2 FQNEAQ. The CDR3 DNA is TGTGCCAGCAGGTGGCGGGCGGGGGCAAGGACCGGGGAGCTGTTTTTT. It specifies CASRWRAGARTGELFF.

This rearrangement joins TRBV30 to TRBJ1-1; no firm D call. The V end was cut by 3 bases, the J end by 8 bases, with 10 bases between. Germline CDR1 reads GTSNPN; CDR2 reads SVGIG (reference sequence). This CDR3 is built from 11 residues. CDR3: CAWRDGPEAFF. The CDR3 DNA reads as TGTGCCTGGAGGGATGGCCCCGAAGCTTTCTTT.

This chain uses TRBV9 with TRBJ2-5; 9 nucleotides match TRBD2. The CDR3 is made up of 15 amino acids. Germline V gene sequence: CDR1 SGDLS, CDR2 YYNGEE. The ends lost 5 bases at V and 3 bases at J; junction bases unmatched: 8. CDR3 coding DNA: TGTGCCAGCAGGCGCGGGGGGGGCGCGGAAGAGACCCAGTACTTC. Its translation: CASRRGGGAEETQYF.

This clone was recorded a few times. This chain links TRBV30 with TRBJ2-1; tentative D call: TRBD2 (5 bases). Germline-derived CDR1 and CDR2 are GTSNPN and SVGIG (reference sequence). V was trimmed by 5 bases and J by 8 bases, leaving 13 bases between them. The CDR3 is made up of 12 amino acids. CDR3 DNA sequence: TGTGCCTGGGGACTGACAATAGATGAGCAGTTCTTC. Translating it yields CAWGLTIDEQFF.

The chain joins TRBV27 to TRBJ2-3; D remains unclear. Germline lookup yields CDR1 MNHEY and CDR2 SMNVEV (reference sequence). V shed 5 bases and J shed 6 bases, with 18 bases lying between them. The CDR3 totals 15 residues. CDR3 amino acids: CASSNTASGRDTQYF. The CDR3 DNA follows: TGTGCCAGCAGTAACACGGCATCCGGCCGGGATACGCAGTATTTT.

The CDR3: CAVTSGGAHEQFF. The CDR3 DNA reads TGTGCCGTCACTAGCGGGGGGGCCCATGAGCAGTTCTTC. This chain joins TRBV19 and TRBJ2-1, with 13 bases lining up with TRBD2. CDR3 length: 13 residues. CDR1 and CDR2 (germline): LNHDA, SQIVND (reference sequence). With V trimmed by 11 bases and J by 8 bases, 6 bases remained unmatched.

This clone occurred once. The chain couples TRBV5-6 to TRBJ2-2; the D gene is possibly TRBD1 (6 bases). In germline, CDR1 is SGHDT, CDR2 YYEEEE. The CDR3 spans 16 residues. V was trimmed by 4 bases and J by 0 bases, leaving 13 bases between them. As DNA, the CDR3 is TGTGCCAGCAGCCCACAGGGCATCACGAACACCGGGGAGCTGTTTTTT. It is translated as CASSPQGITNTGELFF.

The rearrangement joins TRBV13 to TRBJ2-5; 7 nucleotides match TRBD2. The CDR3 is 15 residues long. V dropped 5 bases and J dropped 0; count of bases not matched to a gene: 6. The germline V gene encodes CDR1 PRHDT and CDR2 FYEKMQ (reference sequence). In DNA form, the CDR3 reads TGTGCCAGCAGCAGCCGGGACTATTACCAAGAGACCCAGTACTTC. It encodes CASSSRDYYQETQYF.

The genes are TRBV5-1 and TRBJ1-2; 12 bases are a match to TRBD1. V was clipped by 2 bases and J by 6 bases; unmatched bases: 8. CDR1 and CDR2 (germline): SGHRS, YFSETQ. CDR3 length equals 16 residues. The CDR3 loop reads CASSLTGTGGLDGYTF. DNA of the CDR3: TGCGCCAGCAGCTTAACCGGGACAGGGGGCTTGGATGGCTACACCTTC.

This clone was seen only once. The CDR3, as DNA: TGCCCACAACAGTTTAACTATGGCTACACCTTC. Encoded protein: CPQQFNYGYTF. The chain has TRBV23-1 and TRBJ1-2; unclear D gene. TRBV23-1 is marked as an open reading frame, function uncertain. This CDR3 comprises 11 residues.

This clone was seen a handful of times. The CDR3 loop reads CAWSVGFRGDTEAFF. Written as DNA, the CDR3 is TGTGCCTGGAGTGTTGGTTTTAGAGGGGACACTGAAGCTTTCTTT. The genes are TRBV30 and TRBJ1-1, with D tentatively TRBD1 (5 bases). Germline V CDR1 and CDR2: GTSNPN, SVGIG (reference sequence). The CDR3 contains 15 residues. V lost 0 bases, J lost 3 bases, and 14 bases lay in between.

The CDR3 here is CASSRATGNYEQYF. The CDR3, as DNA: TGCGCCAGCAGCCGAGCGACAGGGAACTACGAGCAGTACTTC. The V gene is TRBV4-1, the J gene TRBJ2-7, with TRBD1 identical over 7 bases. Looked up from germline, CDR1 is MGHRA and CDR2 is YSYEKL. V was pared by 4 bases and J by 3 bases, with 6 bases of the junction left unmatched. There are 14 residues in the CDR3.

This clone was seen only a few times. V is TRBV5-1 and J is TRBJ1-2, with D uncertain. CDR1 and CDR2 (germline): SGHRS, YFSETQ. The CDR3 runs to 15 residues. V dropped 1 base and J dropped 1 base, with 11 bases sitting between them. CDR3 loop: CASSLQDGNNYGYTF. The CDR3 nucleotides are TGCGCCAGCAGCTTGCAGGACGGAAATAACTATGGCTACACCTTC. The full variable domain, in which reference TRBV5-1 and TRBJ1-2 provide the parts outside the CDR3, is KAGVTQTPRYLIKTRGQQVTLSCSPISGHRSVSWYQQTPGQGLQFLFEYFSETQRNKGNFPGRFSGRQFSNSRSEMNVSTLELGDSALYLCASSLQDGNNYGYTFGSGTRLTVV.

This sequence joins TRBV7-2 and TRBJ1-2, with TRBD1 matching 9 bases. CDR3 length equals 14 residues. V dropped 5 bases and J dropped 6; count of bases not matched to a gene: 7. The V gene's germline CDR1 is SGHTA and CDR2 FQGNSA. The CDR3 loop is CASSGTGTGNGYTF. The DNA of the CDR3 is TGTGCCAGCAGCGGGACCGGGACAGGGAATGGCTACACCTTC.

This clone has more than one count but fewer than ten. V usage is TRBV14 and J usage is TRBJ2-7, with D maybe TRBD1 (5 bases). V dropped 0 bases and J dropped 3 bases, with 15 bases sitting between them. Germline V CDR1 and CDR2: SGHDN, FVKESK. CDR3 length equals 16 residues. CDR3: CASSQDPGPGHYEQYF. Written as DNA, the CDR3 is TGTGCCAGCAGCCAAGATCCGGGCCCAGGACACTACGAGCAGTACTTC.

The chain links TRBV2 to TRBJ2-7; either TRBD1 or TRBD2 may fit D (5 bases each). Trimming pared 1 base from V and 9 bases from J, leaving 22 bases between. There are 16 residues in the CDR3. CDR1 is SNHLY and CDR2 is FYNNEI in the germline V gene. CDR3 bases: TGTGCCAGCAGTGAAGATTGGGGACCTGCGGGCAACTGGCAGTACTTC. Its translation: CASSEDWGPAGNWQYF.

This clone was found a few times. The chain combines TRBV9 with TRBJ1-4; D unclear. Trimming pared 0 bases from V and 4 bases from J, leaving 7 bases between. The CDR3 sequence is 14 residues long. The V gene's germline CDR1 is SGDLS and CDR2 YYNGEE. The CDR3 bases are TGTGCCAGCAGCGTAGGGTCGGGTAATGAAAAACTGTTTTTT. It encodes CASSVGSGNEKLFF.

This rearrangement joins TRBV2 to TRBJ2-3; no firm D call. The CDR3 runs 15 residues. With 7 bases removed from V and 2 bases from J, the gap between germline ends came to 16 bases. CDR1 SNHLY and CDR2 FYNNEI come from the germline V gene. The CDR3 is CASILVSTDTDTQYF. CDR3 in DNA: TGTGCCAGCATCCTAGTATCCACCGACACAGATACGCAGTATTTT. Filled out from reference TRBV2 and TRBJ2-3, the complete variable domain reads EPEVTQTPSHQVTQMGQEVILRCVPISNHLYFYWYRQILGQKVEFLVSFYNNEISEKSEIFDDQFSVERPDGSNFTLKIRSTKLEDSAMYFCASILVSTDTDTQYFGPGTRLTVL.

This clone occurred once. The chain combines TRBV7-9 with TRBJ1-1, with D possibly being TRBD1 (5 bases). The germline V gene encodes CDR1 SEHNR and CDR2 FQNEAQ (reference sequence). Trimming took off 2 bases at V and 2 bases at J, with 9 bases between the two ends. CDR3 length: 14 residues. This chain's CDR3 is CASSLYRTNTEAFF. The CDR3, as DNA: TGTGCCAGCAGCTTATACAGGACCAACACTGAAGCTTTCTTT.

This clone was detected only a few times. The same CDR3 can be traced to other DNA sequences in this sample. The rearrangement joins TRBV7-9 to TRBJ1-2; the D is unclear. The germline V gene encodes CDR1 SEHNR and CDR2 FQNEAQ (reference sequence). V lost 1 base, J lost 6 bases, and 3 bases lay in between. The CDR3 contains 11 residues. CDR3 coding DNA: TGTGCCAGCAGCTTAGTCGATGGCTACACCTTC. Its translation is CASSLVDGYTF.